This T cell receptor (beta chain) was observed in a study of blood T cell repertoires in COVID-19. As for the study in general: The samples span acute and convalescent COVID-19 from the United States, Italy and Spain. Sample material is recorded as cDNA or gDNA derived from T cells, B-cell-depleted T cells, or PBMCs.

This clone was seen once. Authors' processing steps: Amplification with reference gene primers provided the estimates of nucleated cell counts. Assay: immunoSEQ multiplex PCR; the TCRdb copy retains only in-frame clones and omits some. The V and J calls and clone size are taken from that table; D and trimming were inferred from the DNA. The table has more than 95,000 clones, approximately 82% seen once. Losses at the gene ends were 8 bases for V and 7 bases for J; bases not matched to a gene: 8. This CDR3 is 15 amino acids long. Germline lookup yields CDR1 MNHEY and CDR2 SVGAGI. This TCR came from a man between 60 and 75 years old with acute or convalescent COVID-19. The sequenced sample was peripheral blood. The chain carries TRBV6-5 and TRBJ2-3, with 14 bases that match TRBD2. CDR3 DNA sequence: TGTGCCAGCGGTAGACTAGCGGGAGGGGCAAATACGCAGTATTTT. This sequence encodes CASGRLAGGANTQYF.